One T cell receptor (beta chain) is described in this entry. The antigen it recognizes is unknown. No base quality information exists; no much larger clone differs at one position. CDR1 MNHNS and CDR2 SASEGT were looked up in the germline V gene. From cysteine to phenylalanine, the CDR3 is 12 amino acids long. Here the CDR3 DNA is all that survives: 36 bases in frame from base 1. Deletion took 6 bases off V and 5 bases off J, with a span of 11 bases between the germline ends. TCR CDR3 regions were amplified from genomic DNA by multiplex PCR using the deep immunoSEQ assay. For each cell subset, the extracted genomic DNA was distributed evenly across all wells of several immunoSEQ 96-well plates, and each plate served as one replicate. For sorted subsets, each replicate PCR was loaded with 200 ng genomic DNA, equivalent to about 30,000 T cell genomes. Purified libraries were measured with a Qubit 3.0 fluorometer, size-checked on a Bioanalyzer 2100, and measured again with the KAPA Library Quantification kit. Every immunoSEQ 96-well plate was sequenced on a dedicated single-read 150-cycle Illumina NextSeq 550 flow cell. For the original study's pipeline: Because the immunoSEQ output included only junctional sequences and no quality scores, the filtering could not be the same as the filtering used for full-length reads. To assign V/J genes and CDR3, sequences were annotated using PyIR, a Python wrapper for IgBLAST v1.9, with IMGT germline references. Reads with weak V/J assignments (E-value above 1e-6), missing CDR3, stop codons, out-of-frame junctions, or ambiguous translated residues were removed. A V3J clonotype was defined by an identical inferred V gene, J gene, and CDR3 amino acid sequence. Percentage overlap between repertoires was computed as shared unique clonotypes divided by the size of the smaller repertoire. RTK rarefaction, the Chao1 estimator, and Recon v2.1 estimates of unobserved clonotypes were used to assess repertoire richness. For all TCRbeta clonotypes obtained by the gDNA method from a few donors, generation probabilities were computed with OLGA. Here the immuneACCESS table is served through TCRdb, limited to in-frame sequences with V and J called. Missing clones are a known gap in these copies; in checked studies unresolved V genes cover under half, and the rest lacks a known reason. V and J calls and clone size follow that table, whereas D and trimming were derived from the DNA. A total of about 300,000 clones appear in this sample, 74% of them only once. The ten largest clones represent around a tenth of the sample.

The data were obtained in a study of shared clonotypes between healthy human individuals (dated by TCRdb to the early 2020s). As for the study more broadly: A couple of women and a few men aged 18 to 49 years were included in the cohort. For each donor, three plates each were used for CD4 naive and CD4 memory, two plates were used for CD8 naive, and one plate was used for CD8 memory. Blood TCR repertoires of about 5 healthy adults were deeply sequenced to estimate repertoire size and the extent of clonotype sharing between individuals. Different laboratories and diverse techniques were used to prepare libraries and sequence TCR repertoires, to increase sequencing depth and limit assay-specific biases. Per donor, leukapheresis produced somewhere between about 0.8 and 9.5 billion PBMCs. What the research found in general, with its limitations: Rarefaction of sorted-subset datasets indicated incomplete sequencing despite the large sequencing depth. Sampling was restricted to blood, and TCR repertoires in tissues likely differ from the TCR repertoires found in blood. Sharing across a few donors was observed for approximately 4.6% of naive CD4, over 3% of naive CD8, 2% to 2.5% of memory CD4, and about 0.38% of memory CD8 clonotypes. The genetic and exposure-history diversity represented was limited by the small number of donors. Naive subsets generally had larger estimated clonotype richness than memory subsets did. Pairwise subsampling indicated that sequencing depth was expected to affect the degree of clonotype sharing among donors. Compared with non-shared clonotypes, clonotypes shared by all four sorted-subset donors had higher generation probabilities.

Donors were healthy HIV-negative adults with no recently reported acute infections or vaccinations. Every donor was a Caucasian adult residing in Nashville, Tennessee, USA. Magnetic negative selection was used to enrich CD4+ T cells, after which naive cells were positively selected on CD45RA and the negative fraction became the memory subset. After blood collection by leukapheresis, PBMCs were isolated using Ficoll-Histopaque density gradient centrifugation and then cryopreserved in the vapor phase of liquid nitrogen. Analytical flow cytometry was used to check the purity and quantity of every magnetically sorted T cell population. Genomic DNA was isolated from each sorted fraction and quantified by UV absorbance on a Nanodrop 2000c.

Sample: memory CD4+ T cells sorted from blood. Taken with the paper, the label for cell subset or site translates to: CD45RA-negative fraction. The chain employs TRBV6-1 and TRBJ2-7; matching of 5 bases hints at TRBD1 as the D gene. The receptor's source is a man in his thirties or forties in good health. In nucleotides, the sequence is TGTGCCAGCAGCAGGGCGTTAGACGAGCAGTACTTC. Translation gives CASSRALDEQYF.